This TCR beta chain emerged from a study of somatic mutations in cytotoxic T cells in rheumatoid arthritis. Repertoires were generated with immunoSEQ multiplex PCR, while TCRdb's copy carries only in-frame clones and drops some. The data show about 10,000 clones, around four fifths seen once. Points from the study as a whole: Each of about an eighth of the roughly 65 patients had a largest CD8+ clone that made up more than 20% of CD8+ cells.

This clone was detected once. What it recognizes is unknown. There are 18 residues in the CDR3. V gave up 5 bases and J gave up 0 bases, with 23 bases separating them. Germline CDR1 WNHNN, CDR2 SYGVQD (reference sequence). What was sequenced was CD8+ T cells sorted from blood. The sequence was collected from a man aged 50-59 years in good health. The V call is TRBV10-1, the J call TRBJ2-7; perhaps TRBD1 as D (6 bases). The chain's CDR3 is CASSQIHTGIRFSYEQYF. The CDR3, as DNA: TGCGCCAGCAGTCAGATCCACACAGGGATCCGTTTCTCCTACGAGCAGTACTTC.